This T cell receptor beta chain was sequenced during a study of spatial heterogeneity in lung cancer. Study-wide results and caveats: Among blood samples, ubiquitous expanded tumor TCRs appeared more at resection than at follow-up.

Stated time point: blood at routine non-recurrence follow-up after resection. Whole RNA, which was extracted from tumor, nontumor lung tissue or frozen PBMC, was sequenced without any cell sorting. With regard to this clonotype: Antigen: not known.

Trimming took 3 bases from V and 1 from J, leaving 10 bases between them. The CDR3 extends over 15 amino acids. All TCR cDNA molecules were individually tagged with a unique molecular identifier. TCRdb recomputed calls from the 5' RACE reads with MiXCR, one row per CDR3 protein. The sample shows 50,000 to 60,000 distinct CDR3 sequences, around 6.7% of them seen only once. The clonotype originates from a female donor with early-stage non-small cell lung cancer. The sample in question was PBMCs, obtained at follow-up. V gene TRBV12-3 or TRBV12-4 combines with J gene TRBJ1-5; D unclear. CDR3 in amino acids: CASSFSLGSNQPQHF. The CDR3, as DNA: TGTGCCAGCAGTTTTTCCCTAGGGAGCAATCAGCCCCAGCATTTT.